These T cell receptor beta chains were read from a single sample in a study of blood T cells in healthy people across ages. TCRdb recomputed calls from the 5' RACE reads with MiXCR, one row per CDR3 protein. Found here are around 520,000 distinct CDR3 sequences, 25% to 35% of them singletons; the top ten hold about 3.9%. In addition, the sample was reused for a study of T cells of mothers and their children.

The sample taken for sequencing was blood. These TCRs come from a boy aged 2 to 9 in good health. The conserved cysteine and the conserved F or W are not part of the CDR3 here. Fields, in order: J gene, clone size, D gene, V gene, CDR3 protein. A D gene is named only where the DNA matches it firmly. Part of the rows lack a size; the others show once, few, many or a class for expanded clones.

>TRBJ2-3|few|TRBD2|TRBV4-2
ASSQDRDSGRSDTQY
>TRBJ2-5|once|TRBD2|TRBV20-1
SAKTSGGIAETQY
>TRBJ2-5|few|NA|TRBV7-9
ASSHAAIGTEETQY
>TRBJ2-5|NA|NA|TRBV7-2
ASSLYRGKETQY
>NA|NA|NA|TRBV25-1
ASHDGVFNEQF
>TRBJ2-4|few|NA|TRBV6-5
ASSPEGDIQY
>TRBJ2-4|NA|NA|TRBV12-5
ASGPTGFPIQY
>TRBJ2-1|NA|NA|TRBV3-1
ASSHSGTHRGDEQF
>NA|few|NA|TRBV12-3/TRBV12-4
ASSLSLLTETQY
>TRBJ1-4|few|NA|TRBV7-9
ASSFTGRGGEKLF
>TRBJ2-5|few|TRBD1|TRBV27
ATKTGQGVQETQY